This T cell receptor beta chain was retrieved from a study of T cell repertoires in cytomegalovirus infection (dated by TCRdb to between 2019 and 2020). Some background on the complete study: Alongside well-studied HLA-B-restricted epitopes, the peptide stimulations were aimed at recently identified HLA-C-restricted CMV epitopes, whose presentation resists viral immunomodulation. Donor HLA type was relevant to the analysis, because carriage of CMV infection together with the matching HLA type was indicated by public TCR beta signatures. The full study reports these points: Cumulative frequency of public TCR beta family members discriminated carriers of CMV infection plus the relevant HLA type in this cohort and an independent approximately 350-donor cohort. The ex vivo response was dominated by HLA-C-restricted CMV-specific TCR beta clonotypes, which also provided the single most frequent clonotype in two of eight donors.

V is clipped by 0 bases and J by 3 bases, and the sequence between their germline boundaries is 14 bases long. The CDR3, cysteine through phenylalanine, is 16 amino acids long. Only CDR3 DNA remains: 48 bases, in frame from the first base. Reading the germline V gene (reference sequence) gives CDR1 SGHNT and CDR2 YYREEE. The sequencer listed for this sample is Illumina HiSeq 1500. In-frame beta chains were kept once TCRdb had trimmed the public reads at Q25 with fastp and called clones with MiXCR. Every entry covers one CDR3 protein and lists the most common genes and DNA from its rows. For this sample the table gives some 700,000 distinct CDR3 sequences, of which around a third were detected only once. The ten top clones hold about 20% of the sample. On this clonotype itself: The antigen this receptor binds is unknown. No quality values exist for individual bases; no much larger clone is one base distant.

In the paper's terms, the treatment or condition label means: in vitro stimulation with specific CMV peptide epitopes to enrich CMV-specific T cells. This TCR derives from a human donor in good health (CMV status not recorded). Some clones in this sample may be carry-over from other donors' samples. This sample comprised cultured PBMCs, obtained from culture after CMV antigen stimulation. This chain is built from TRBV5-4 and TRBJ2-3, with the D segment identity uncertain. CDR3 protein: CASSLGSSRVTDTQYF. The DNA sequence is as follows: TGTGCCAGCAGCTTGGGGTCCTCCCGTGTTACAGATACGCAGTATTTT.